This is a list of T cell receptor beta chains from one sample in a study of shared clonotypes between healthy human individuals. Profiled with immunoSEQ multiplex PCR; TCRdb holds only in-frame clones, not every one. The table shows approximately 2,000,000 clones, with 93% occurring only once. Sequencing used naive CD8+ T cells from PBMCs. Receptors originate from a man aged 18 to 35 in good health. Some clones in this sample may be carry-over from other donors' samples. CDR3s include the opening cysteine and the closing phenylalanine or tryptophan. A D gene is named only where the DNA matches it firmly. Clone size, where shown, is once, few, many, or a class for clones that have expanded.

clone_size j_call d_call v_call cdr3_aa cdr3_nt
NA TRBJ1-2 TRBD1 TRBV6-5 CASTTGVYGYTF TGTGCCAGCACCACAGGGGTCTATGGCTACACCTTC
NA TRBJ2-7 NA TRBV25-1 CASSDFPSSYEQYF TGTGCCAGCAGTGACTTCCCGAGCTCCTACGAGCAGTACTTC
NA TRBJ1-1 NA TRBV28 CASSLLQVDGNEAFF TGTGCCAGCAGTTTACTACAGGTCGATGGGAATGAAGCTTTCTTT
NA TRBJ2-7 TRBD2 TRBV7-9 CASGPPSGLSYEQYF TGTGCCAGCGGGCCCCCTAGCGGACTCTCCTACGAGCAGTACTTC
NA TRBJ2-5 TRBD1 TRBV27 CASSPDRGLKTQYF TGTGCCAGCAGTCCGGACAGGGGGCTGAAGACCCAGTACTTC
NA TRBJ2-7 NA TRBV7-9 CASSLPDRGLYEQYF TGTGCCAGCAGCTTACCTGACAGGGGACTATACGAGCAGTACTTC
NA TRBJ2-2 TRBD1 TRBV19 CASSIIRRTGDTGELFF TGTGCCAGTAGTATTATAAGGAGGACAGGGGACACCGGGGAGCTGTTTTTT
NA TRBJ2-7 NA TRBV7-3 CASSLDEVSPYEQYF TGTGCCAGCAGCTTAGATGAGGTCAGTCCCTACGAGCAGTACTTC
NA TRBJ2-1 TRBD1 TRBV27 CASSPGTGGYNEQFF TGTGCCAGCAGTCCCGGGACAGGGGGATACAATGAGCAGTTCTTC
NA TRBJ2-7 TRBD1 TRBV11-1 CASSLDWEQGANYEQYF TGTGCCAGCAGCTTAGATTGGGAGCAGGGGGCCAATTACGAGCAGTACTTC
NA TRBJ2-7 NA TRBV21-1 CASSKDVEGIYEQYF TGTGCCAGCAGCAAGGACGTGGAGGGGATCTACGAGCAGTACTTC
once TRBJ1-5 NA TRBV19 CASSIDVTLYNQPQHF TGTGCCAGTAGTATAGATGTCACCCTTTACAATCAGCCCCAGCATTTT
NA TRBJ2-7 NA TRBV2 CASSDGAREQYF TGTGCCAGCAGTGACGGGGCGCGGGAGCAGTACTTC
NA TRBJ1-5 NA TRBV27 CASGRSRAVHNQPQHF TGTGCCAGCGGCCGATCGAGAGCAGTTCACAATCAGCCCCAGCATTTT
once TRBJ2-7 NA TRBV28 CASSFRKRLLAGSYEQYF TGTGCCAGCAGTTTCCGAAAGAGGCTACTCGCGGGGTCCTACGAGCAGTACTTC
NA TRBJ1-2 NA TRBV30 CAWSVLGNYGYTF TGTGCCTGGAGTGTACTCGGCAACTATGGCTACACCTTC
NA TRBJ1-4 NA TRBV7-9 CASSQTTNEKLFF TGTGCCAGCAGCCAAACGACCAACGAAAAACTGTTTTTT
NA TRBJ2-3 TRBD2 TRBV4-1 CASSQESGSSIDTQYF TGCGCCAGCAGCCAAGAAAGCGGGAGTTCAATAGATACGCAGTATTTT
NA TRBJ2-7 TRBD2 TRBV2 CASDSGRAVREQYF TGTGCCAGCGATAGCGGGAGGGCCGTCCGCGAGCAGTACTTC
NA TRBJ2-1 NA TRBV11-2 CASSPPSYNEQFF TGTGCCAGCAGCCCACCTTCCTACAATGAGCAGTTCTTC
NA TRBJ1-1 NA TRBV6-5 CASSPGTTEAFF TGTGCCAGCAGCCCCGGGACAACTGAAGCTTTCTTT
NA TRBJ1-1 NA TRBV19 CASSTKGTKNTEAFF TGTGCCAGTAGTACCAAGGGGACAAAGAACACTGAAGCTTTCTTT
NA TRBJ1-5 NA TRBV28 CASRPFGQLNQPQHF TGTGCCAGCAGACCATTCGGCCAGTTAAATCAGCCCCAGCATTTT
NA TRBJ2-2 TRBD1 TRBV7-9 CASSETGAPGELFF TGTGCCAGCAGCGAAACAGGGGCCCCCGGGGAGCTGTTTTTT
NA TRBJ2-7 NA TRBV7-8 CASSLRQPTDEQYF TGTGCCAGCAGCCTAAGGCAACCGACGGACGAGCAGTACTTC
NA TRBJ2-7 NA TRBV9 CASSAYQAPRDHPYEQYF TGTGCCAGCAGCGCCTATCAAGCCCCTCGTGACCACCCCTACGAGCAGTACTTC
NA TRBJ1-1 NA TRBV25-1 CAASLGPEAFF TGTGCCGCTAGCCTAGGGCCTGAAGCTTTCTTT
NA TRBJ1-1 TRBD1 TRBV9 CASSVSSGGNTEAFF TGTGCCAGCAGCGTAAGTTCAGGGGGAAACACTGAAGCTTTCTTT
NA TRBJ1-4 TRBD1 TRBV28 CASSSWQGGDEKLFF TGTGCCAGCAGTTCGTGGCAGGGGGGGGATGAAAAACTGTTTTTT
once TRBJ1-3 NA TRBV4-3 CASSQADTSGNTIYF TGCGCCAGCAGCCAAGCTGACACCTCTGGAAACACCATATATTTT
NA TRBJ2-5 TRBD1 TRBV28 CASRRTGGKETQYF TGTGCCAGCAGACGCACAGGGGGAAAAGAGACCCAGTACTTC
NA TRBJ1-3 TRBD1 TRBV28 CASKGTGASSGNTIYF TGTGCCAGCAAGGGGACAGGGGCGAGCTCTGGAAACACCATATATTTT
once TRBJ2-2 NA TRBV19 CASSSREFDTGELFF TGTGCCAGTAGTAGCCGGGAGTTCGACACCGGGGAGCTGTTTTTT
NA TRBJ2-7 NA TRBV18 CASSPTGRSFFDEQYF TGTGCCAGCTCACCGACGGGACGGAGCTTCTTTGACGAGCAGTACTTC
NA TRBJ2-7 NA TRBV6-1 CASGGVVTEQYF TGTGCCAGCGGTGGGGTGGTCACCGAGCAGTACTTC
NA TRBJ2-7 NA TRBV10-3 CAISERARQGGYEQYF TGTGCCATCAGTGAACGTGCCCGGCAGGGGGGGTACGAGCAGTACTTC
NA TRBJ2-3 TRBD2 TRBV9 CASSVDQRETNTDTQYF TGTGCCAGCAGCGTAGATCAGCGGGAGACAAACACAGATACGCAGTATTTT
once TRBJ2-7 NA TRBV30 CAWSLAGEQYF TGTGCCTGGAGTTTGGCGGGAGAGCAGTACTTC
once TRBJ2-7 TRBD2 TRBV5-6 CASRSGLASYEQYF TGTGCCAGCAGGTCGGGACTAGCGTCCTACGAGCAGTACTTC
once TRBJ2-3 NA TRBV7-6 CASSLFASLQDTQYF TGTGCCAGCAGCTTATTTGCTAGCTTGCAAGATACGCAGTATTTT
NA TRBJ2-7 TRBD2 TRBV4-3 CASSHGTSGRVSYEQYF TGCGCCAGCAGCCACGGGACTAGCGGGAGAGTATCCTACGAGCAGTACTTC
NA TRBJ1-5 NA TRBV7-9 CASSLALGQPQHF TGTGCCAGCAGCTTAGCGCTTGGGCAGCCCCAGCATTTT